These 8 T cell receptor beta chains originate from one sample sequenced in a study of T-cell memory formation after mild COVID-19. TCRdb re-called the 5' RACE reads with MiXCR, one entry per CDR3 protein. The table lists approximately 150,000 distinct CDR3 sequences, about 5.7% of them singletons, with roughly 1.9% in the top ten. The sequenced sample was PBMCs or a T cell subset sorted from them (not recorded which). The origin of the receptors is an adult woman who had mild COVID-19 (a few samples of this study predate the infection). Cell type and time point are not known.

This clonotype was observed a handful of times. The chain links TRBV7-9 to TRBJ2-7; D perhaps matches TRBD2 (7 bases). The CDR3 is 14 amino acids. Trimming left V 5 bases short and J 7 bases short, with 18 bases between. Germline V gene sequence: CDR1 SEHNR, CDR2 FQNEAQ (reference sequence). CDR3 protein: CASSLRGLGGEQYF. The CDR3 nucleotides read TGTGCCAGCAGCCTGCGGGGGCTCGGAGGGGAGCAGTACTTC.

The gene calls are TRBV29-1 and TRBJ1-4; tentative D call: TRBD1 (5 bases). Looked up from germline, CDR1 is SQVTM and CDR2 is ANQGSEA. V lost 0 bases and J 2 bases, leaving 7 bases between the germline ends. The length of the CDR3 is 14 residues. CDR3: CSVEDRETNEKLFF. The CDR3 coding sequence is TGCAGCGTTGAAGACAGGGAGACTAATGAAAAACTGTTTTTT.

This clonotype was detected many times. The V gene is TRBV6-5, the J gene TRBJ2-2; possible D gene TRBD2, 6 bases. The CDR3 spans 15 residues. The V gene lost 4 bases and the J gene lost 6 bases, with 15 bases spanning the gap. Germline V CDR1 and CDR2: MNHEY, SVGAGI. CDR3 loop: CASSSRLVGAGELFF. As DNA, the CDR3 is TGTGCCAGCAGTTCGCGACTAGTTGGGGCCGGGGAGCTGTTTTTT.

V and J are TRBV6-6 and TRBJ2-3; weak D call: TRBD2 (6 bases). Looked up from germline, CDR1 is MNHNY and CDR2 is SVGAGI (reference sequence). V was pared by 6 bases and J by 4 bases, with 17 bases between. The CDR3 has 15 amino acids. This CDR3 is CASSPAVGGADTQYF. CDR3 nucleotides: TGTGCCAGCAGCCCTGCCGTTGGCGGGGCAGATACGCAGTATTTT.

This clonotype was picked up a small number of times. This chain uses TRBV4-1 with TRBJ2-1, with 10 bases lining up with TRBD2. CDR1 and CDR2 (germline): MGHRA, YSYEKL. This CDR3 contains 17 residues. After removal of 1 base from V and 4 bases from J, the junction contained 7 bases not matched to a gene. CDR3 sequence reads: CASSQVPAGGSYNEQFF. CDR3 coding DNA: TGCGCCAGCAGCCAAGTTCCAGCGGGGGGGTCGTACAATGAGCAGTTCTTC.

This clonotype was counted between two and nine times. The chain has TRBV5-1 and TRBJ2-7; 10 bases map to TRBD1. The CDR3 totals 14 residues. Germline-derived CDR1 and CDR2 are SGHRS and YFSETQ. V lost 4 bases to trimming and J lost 7 bases; unmatched junction nucleotides: 8. CDR3 amino acids: CASSPRDRGGEQYF. The DNA for the CDR3 is TGCGCCAGCAGCCCCCGGGACAGGGGTGGGGAGCAGTACTTC.

The chain recombines TRBV29-1 with TRBJ2-2; 10 nucleotides match TRBD1. V lost 6 bases, J lost 6 bases, and 7 bases stayed unmatched. The CDR3 runs to 14 residues. Germline CDR1 SQVTM, CDR2 ANQGSEA. The CDR3 DNA follows: TGCAGCGTCGGACCGGGACAGGGGTCCGGGGAGCTGTTTTTT. It yields the protein CSVGPGQGSGELFF.

The table lists this clonotype with many counts. This chain connects TRBV29-1 to TRBJ2-3; 11 bases align to TRBD2. Germline CDR1 SQVTM, CDR2 ANQGSEA. This CDR3 is 14 amino acids long. Losses at the gene ends were 5 bases for V and 2 bases for J; bases not matched to a gene: 3. CDR3 nucleotide sequence: TGCAGCGTTAGACTAGCGGGAACCACAGATACGCAGTATTTT. Amino acid sequence: CSVRLAGTTDTQYF.